One sample yielded the 8 T cell receptor beta chains listed below, sequenced in a study of graft-versus-host responses after intestinal transplantation. Their target antigens are unknown. Sequencing used immunoSEQ multiplex PCR; TCRdb keeps in-frame clones, though not all of them. The profile shows about 120,000 clones, 90% of them singletons. Sequenced material: unstimulated CD4+ T cells sorted from spleen or lymph node cells, taken before intestinal transplant. The receptor source for this set is a human donor who received an intestinal transplant.

The J gene is TRBJ1-2, the V gene TRBV9; D not resolved. The V gene lost 4 bases and the J gene lost 0 bases, with 16 bases spanning the gap. CDR1 and CDR2 (germline): SGDLS, YYNGEE. The CDR3 consists of 16 residues. The CDR3 spells CASSRVYGGTNYGYTF. The CDR3 DNA follows: TGTGCCAGCAGCCGCGTTTACGGAGGGACTAACTATGGCTACACCTTC.

The chain couples TRBV14 to TRBJ2-7, with D perhaps TRBD1 (6 bases). The CDR3 has 15 amino acids. Deletions cut 3 bases from V and 2 bases from J, with 14 bases between. Germline CDR1 SGHDN, CDR2 FVKESK. The CDR3 DNA reads TGTGCCAGCAGCCACTTGCCAGGGGTGACCTACGAGCAGTACTTC. Protein product: CASSHLPGVTYEQYF. Looking up the rest from reference TRBV14 and TRBJ2-7 gives the full variable domain: EAGVTQFPSHSVIEKGQTVTLRCDPISGHDNLYWYRRVMGKEIKFLLHFVKESKQDESGMPNNRFLAERTGGTYSTLKVQPAELEDSGVYFCASSHLPGVTYEQYFGPGTRLTVT.

The chain couples TRBV6-1 to TRBJ2-1; the D gene is possibly TRBD2 (5 bases). V was trimmed by 1 base and J by 9 bases, leaving 19 bases between them. Germline V gene data show CDR1 as MNHNS and CDR2 as SASEGT. The CDR3 totals 16 residues. CDR3 sequence: CASSEGRSLVFGEQFF. CDR3 in DNA: TGTGCCAGCAGTGAAGGGAGGTCATTGGTTTTCGGTGAGCAGTTCTTC.

This chain uses TRBV19 with TRBJ2-1; TRBD2 might be the D (5 bases). The V gene's germline CDR1 is LNHDA and CDR2 SQIVND (reference sequence). The CDR3 loop spans 14 amino acids. V shed 8 bases and J shed 9 bases, with 20 bases lying between them. The CDR3 region is CASSSLGRRGEQFF. DNA of the CDR3: TGTGCCAGTTCGAGTCTAGGGAGACGAGGTGAGCAGTTCTTC.

The rearrangement links TRBV19 to TRBJ1-4, with 11 bases matching TRBD1. With V trimmed by 4 bases and J by 8 bases, 6 bases remained unmatched. CDR1 and CDR2 (germline): LNHDA, SQIVND (reference sequence). This CDR3 contains 15 residues. This chain's CDR3 is CASSTPGTGGEKLFF. The CDR3 nucleotides read TGTGCCAGTAGTACCCCCGGGACAGGGGGAGAAAAACTGTTTTTT.

This clone was counted a single time. The gene calls are TRBV6-4 and TRBJ1-1; TRBD1 agrees at 7 bases. Germline V CDR1 and CDR2: MRHNA, SNTAGT. The length of the CDR3 is 12 residues. The junction had 2 bases not matched to a gene; V was cut back by 0 bases and J by 10 bases. CDR3 DNA sequence: TGTGCCAGCAGTGACTCAAACAGGGGAGCTTTCTTT. Encoded protein: CASSDSNRGAFF.

The V call is TRBV10-3, the J call TRBJ2-7; 10 bases align to TRBD1. CDR1 and CDR2 from the germline V gene are ENHRY and SYGVKD. Germline trimming cut 11 bases from V and 7 bases from J; bases unmatched to any gene: 14. The CDR3 runs to 14 residues. DNA for the CDR3: TGTGCCGTCCTCCCCGGGACAGGGGTCGGTGAGCAGTACTTC. It yields the protein CAVLPGTGVGEQYF.

This clone was observed a single time. The chain couples TRBV7-5 to TRBJ2-7; the table's TRBD1 call for D was not verified on the DNA. TRBV7-5 is given as a pseudogene. The CDR3 is 16 residues long. This CDR3 is CARSPPQGVDDYEQYF. CDR3 bases: TGTGCCAGAAGCCCTCCACAGGGAGTAGATGACTACGAGCAGTACTTC.